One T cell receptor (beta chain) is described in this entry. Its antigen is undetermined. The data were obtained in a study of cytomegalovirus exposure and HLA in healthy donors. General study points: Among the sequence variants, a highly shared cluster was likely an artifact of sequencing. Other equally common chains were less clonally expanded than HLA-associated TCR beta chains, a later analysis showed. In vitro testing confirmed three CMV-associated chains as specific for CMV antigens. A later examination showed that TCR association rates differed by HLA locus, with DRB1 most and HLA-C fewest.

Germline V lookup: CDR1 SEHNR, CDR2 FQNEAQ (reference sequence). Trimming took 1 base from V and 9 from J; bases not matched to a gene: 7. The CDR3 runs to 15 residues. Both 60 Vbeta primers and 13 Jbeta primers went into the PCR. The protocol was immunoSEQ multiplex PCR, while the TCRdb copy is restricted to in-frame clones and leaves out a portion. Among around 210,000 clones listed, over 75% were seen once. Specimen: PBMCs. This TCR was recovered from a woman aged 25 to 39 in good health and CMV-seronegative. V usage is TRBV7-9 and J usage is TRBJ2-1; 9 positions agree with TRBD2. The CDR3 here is CASSLVVREGFEQFF. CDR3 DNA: TGTGCCAGCAGCTTAGTCGTGCGGGAGGGGTTTGAGCAGTTCTTC.